These 27 T cell receptor beta chains originate from one sample sequenced in a study of T cells expressing NK-cell markers (dated by TCRdb to between 2020 and 2021). The library came from 5' RACE. The instrument was an Illumina HiSeq 2000. After reprocessing by TCRdb, each CDR3 protein sequence is one entry, and no DNA is given. This sample's table has entries for about 140,000 distinct CDR3 sequences. The ten largest clonotypes hold 10% to 15% of the sample. Sequencing used blood T cells: a sorted CD56 or NKG2C T cell subset, CD4+ or CD8+ T cells, or bulk PBMC T cells (not recorded which). Receptors originate from a man aged 18-30 years in good health. Donor details come from another sample of the same person, matched by shared clones.

This chain joins TRBV27 and TRBJ2-7; TCRdb names TRBD1, which stays unverified in the absence of DNA. The germline V gene encodes CDR1 MNHEY and CDR2 SMNVEV (reference sequence). The length of the CDR3 is 14 residues. CDR3: CASSFSSGTSEQYF.

The chain uses TRBV5-5 and TRBJ1-1. Germline V gives CDR1 SGHKS, CDR2 YYEKEE (reference sequence). The CDR3 is 13 amino acids. The CDR3 spells CASSLASSQEAFF.

This chain links TRBV12-3 or TRBV12-4 with TRBJ1-2. This CDR3 comprises 15 residues. CDR3 protein: CASSLETSRSYGYTF.

The gene calls are TRBV20-1 and TRBJ2-7; no DNA is available, so the TRBD1 call from TCRdb remains unchecked. The V gene's germline CDR1 is DFQATT and CDR2 SNEGSKA (reference sequence). There are 14 residues in the CDR3. The CDR3 loop is CSARDRDRSYEQYF.

The chain carries TRBV29-1 and TRBJ2-1; TCRdb picks TRBD1, but there is no DNA to check that call. The germline CDR1 and CDR2 sequences are SQVTM and ANQGSEA. This CDR3 region has 13 residues. CDR3 protein: CSVDPRGYNEQFF.

The rearrangement links TRBV10-3 to TRBJ2-2; TCRdb reports TRBD2, a call that lacks DNA to check it against. The CDR3 is 16 residues long. The germline CDR1 and CDR2 sequences are ENHRY and SYGVKD. The CDR3 loop reads CAIRVAGEANTGELFF.

The genes are TRBV11-3 and TRBJ2-1; TCRdb's D call, TRBD1, is unchecked because there is no DNA. The germline V gene encodes CDR1 SGHNT and CDR2 YENEEA. CDR3 length: 12 residues. The chain's CDR3 is CASSFPGDRHFF. The full variable domain, rest sourced from reference TRBV11-3 and TRBJ2-1, is EAGVVQSPRYKIIEKKQPVAFWCNPISGHNTLYWYLQNLGQGPELLIRYENEEAVDDSQLPKDRFSAERLKGVDSTLKIQPAELGDSAVYLCASSFPGDRHFFGPGTRLTVL.

The rearrangement uses TRBV6-1 and TRBJ1-1; TCRdb returns TRBD1, unconfirmable since there is no DNA. The CDR3 has 16 amino acids. Germline CDR1 MNHNS, CDR2 SASEGT. The CDR3 sequence: CASTPYRGLENTEAFF.

V and J are TRBV29-1 and TRBJ2-1; the TCRdb call, TRBD2, lacks DNA for checking. The CDR3 is 15 residues long. Looked up from germline, CDR1 is SQVTM and CDR2 is ANQGSEA. The CDR3 here is CSVEGTSGSYNEQFF.

This rearrangement joins TRBV29-1 to TRBJ1-2. Germline CDR1 reads SQVTM; CDR2 reads ANQGSEA. This CDR3 comprises 16 residues. CDR3 residues: CSVLLLTRPNNYGYTF. Full variable domain (rest looked up from reference TRBV29-1 and TRBJ1-2): SAVISQKPSRDICQRGTSLTIQCQVDSQVTMMFWYRQQPGQSLTLIATANQGSEATYESGFVIDKFPISRPNLTFSTLTVSNMSPEDSSIYLCSVLLLTRPNNYGYTFGSGTRLTVV.

This chain connects TRBV19 to TRBJ2-7; there is no DNA to check the TCRdb D call of TRBD1. Germline CDR1 and CDR2: LNHDA and SQIVND (reference sequence). This CDR3 contains 15 residues. CDR3: CASRAGQGASYEQYF.

The genes are TRBV18 and TRBJ2-3. Germline-derived CDR1 and CDR2 are KGHSH and LQKENI. This CDR3 has 15 residues. CDR3 residues: CASSPRSAFADTQYF.

V and J are TRBV11-2 and TRBJ2-1. Germline V CDR1 and CDR2: SGHAT, FQNNGV. CDR3 size: 15 residues. CDR3 amino acids: CASSLTQVSYNEQFF.

The chain couples TRBV10-1 to TRBJ2-1; TCRdb's assignment of TRBD2 cannot be checked, as there is no DNA. The germline V gene encodes CDR1 WNHNN and CDR2 SYGVQD (reference sequence). The CDR3 contains 14 residues. CDR3 region: CASSGTSGSHEQFF.

This rearrangement joins TRBV12-3 or TRBV12-4 to TRBJ2-1; TCRdb proposes TRBD2, but this gene call is untestable without DNA. The CDR3 consists of 14 residues. CDR3 sequence: CASSLAPRREGLFF.

The V gene is TRBV27, the J gene TRBJ2-1; TCRdb calls TRBD1, which cannot be checked without DNA. CDR1 MNHEY and CDR2 SMNVEV come from the germline V gene (reference sequence). The CDR3 has 13 residues. The CDR3: CASSILGENEQFF.

The V gene is TRBV19, the J gene TRBJ2-7; TCRdb calls TRBD1, which cannot be checked without DNA. CDR3 length: 12 residues. CDR1 is LNHDA and CDR2 is SQIVND in the germline V gene (reference sequence). CDR3 loop: CASRDSLYEQYF.

The V and J genes are TRBV6-2 or TRBV6-3 and TRBJ2-3; TCRdb designates TRBD2, a call that cannot be tested without DNA. The germline V gene encodes CDR1 MNHEY and CDR2 SVGEGT. The CDR3 totals 18 residues. The CDR3 sequence is CASSYSGRTSGVTDTQYF.

This chain uses TRBV11-2 with TRBJ1-1; TCRdb outputs TRBD1, but without DNA this stays unchecked. The CDR3 is 14 residues long. Germline CDR1 is SGHAT and CDR2 is FQNNGV. CDR3 sequence reads: CASSDRDLNTEAFF.

CDR3 sequence reads: CASSQVREGEDEQFF. The chain joins TRBV4-2 to TRBJ2-1; the TCRdb D gene call, TRBD2, has no DNA to confirm it. The V gene's germline CDR1 is LGHNA and CDR2 YNFKEQ. This CDR3 region has 15 residues.

The chain employs TRBV7-8 and TRBJ2-7; TCRdb lists TRBD2, though no DNA is available to test this call. The V gene's germline CDR1 is SGHVS and CDR2 FQNEAQ. This CDR3 spans 15 amino acids. The CDR3 loop is CASSPEVLDILEQYF.

This rearrangement joins TRBV30 to TRBJ2-7. Germline V gene sequence: CDR1 GTSNPN, CDR2 SVGIG (reference sequence). The CDR3 runs to 11 residues. CDR3 amino acids: CAWRKTYEQYF.

This chain uses TRBV24-1 with TRBJ2-5. Germline V lookup: CDR1 KGHDR, CDR2 SFDVKD. This CDR3 contains 11 residues. The CDR3 reads CATGLGETQYF.

The J gene is TRBJ1-2, the V gene TRBV6-1. Germline loops: CDR1 MNHNS, CDR2 SASEGT. The CDR3 consists of 15 residues. The CDR3 sequence is CASSPRGGPNYGYTF.

The rearrangement links TRBV12-3 or TRBV12-4 to TRBJ1-5. This CDR3 comprises 16 residues. The CDR3 reads CASTLRAVGGNQPQHF.

The rearrangement joins TRBV7-9 to TRBJ2-1; TCRdb gives TRBD2 as the D gene, but with no DNA this cannot be confirmed. CDR3 length: 16 residues. Germline V gene data show CDR1 as SEHNR and CDR2 as FQNEAQ (reference sequence). CDR3 sequence: CASSGGTSAAYNEQFF. The full variable domain, completed using reference TRBV7-9 and TRBJ2-1, is DTGVSQNPRHKITKRGQNVTFRCDPISEHNRLYWYRQTLGQGPEFLTYFQNEAQLEKSRLLSDRFSAERPKGSFSTLEIQRTEQGDSAMYLCASSGGTSAAYNEQFFGPGTRLTVL.

The chain couples TRBV20-1 to TRBJ2-3; the D call from TCRdb, TRBD2, cannot be confirmed without DNA. CDR3 size: 16 residues. CDR1 and CDR2 (germline): DFQATT, SNEGSKA (reference sequence). This chain's CDR3 is CSARAPSGSPTDTQYF.